This TCR beta chain was observed in a study of cytomegalovirus exposure and HLA in healthy donors (dated by TCRdb to the late 2010s). With respect to the entire study: In an earlier analysis of approximately 500 of the donors, less than 350 Gb of sequence data and some 100 million unique TCR beta sequences from 180 million or so T cells were reported. About 310 gigabases of sequencing data and 78 million or so unique TCR sequences were included in an early release covering about 620 HLA-typed donors. The genetic ancestry cluster associated with self-reported Caucasian donors included 80% to 90% of the 350 to 500 genotyped donors. The study aimed to test whether signatures of past pathogen exposure could be identified by cataloging public T cell receptors. Using immunosequencing, the study profiled T cell repertoires from 666 subjects and related those repertoires to cytomegalovirus serostatus. Besides the first cohort of 550 to 750 subjects, a separate validation cohort made up of roughly 120 different subjects was used. High-throughput TCR immunosequencing, statistical association of individual TCRs with disease status, and machine learning were combined to predict cytomegalovirus infection status. A later analysis re-analyzed previously published TCR beta repertoires from roughly 600 donors and added high-resolution HLA genotyping to study TCR occurrence patterns. In the later analysis, no new phenotypic data were used to find candidate immune exposures; instead, reliance was placed on TCR beta sequences and their occurrence across donors. An earlier analysis of roughly 580 of the donors used high-throughput TCR beta sequencing to judge whether each TCR beta V gene segment behaved as functional or pseudogenic. Donor age, sex, ethnicity and CMV serostatus were collected together with the repertoire data. In a later genetic analysis, genome-wide SNP genotypes for about 55% of the roughly 670 donors were used, and that subset was treated as a discovery cohort. Every repertoire in the discovery cohort had been generated on one and the same sequencing platform. Class I and class II HLA loci were covered by the typing at four-digit resolution. Typing coverage varied by locus: about 629-640 donors for A, B, C, DRB1 and DQB1; approximately 520 for DQA1; 606 for DPA1; roughly 450 for DPB1. Several DR-DQ haplotypes were handled as single units for association and clustering because linkage in the cohort was strong. Among around 400 genotyped donors of the cohort, an average of 235,054 unique TCR beta nucleotide sequences were sequenced per donor, around 20% of them non-productive. Overall study results and their limits: Compared with equally common non-associated chains, HLA-associated TCR beta chains in a later analysis were more clonally expanded and had lower generation probabilities. Assigning TCR associations to individual alleles was difficult when HLA alleles, especially DR and DQ, strongly co-occurred. In a later genetic analysis, a missense DCLRE1C variant was associated with V-gene and J-gene trimming of TCR beta chains, and the association was replicated in an independent cohort. Fewer than 20 rarely observed V segments, including chromosome 9 orphons, were excluded from the earlier analysis of several hundred of the donors because counts were too low. An earlier analysis of some 560 of the donors showed that most TCR beta V segments appeared in productive rearrangements either about 87% or about 30% of the time, which broadly matched IMGT annotations. A further reported finding was that TCR beta sequences accurately predicted the HLA-A and HLA-B alleles for most subjects in the first cohort. Some IMGT-functional V segments, including TRBV6-2 and TRBV6-3, could not be told apart with the 87-base-pair reads, so those segments were excluded. The only immune exposure information available for the cohort was CMV serostatus. In a later analysis, the rate of TCR association differed among HLA loci, with DRB1 alleles having the most associated TCRs and HLA-C alleles having the fewest. A group of highly shared sequence variants was considered likely to be a technical artifact of the sequencing pipeline. This cohort had only TCR beta chains sequenced, and the lack of alpha or paired-chain data limited which features could be detected. HLA typing was unavailable for some donors at each locus, so association tests used only the typed subset. The study listed 150 to 200 TCR beta chains as associated with cytomegalovirus. In vitro tests confirmed that three of the cytomegalovirus-associated TCR beta chains recognize cytomegalovirus antigens. The authors suggested that the approach could potentially be extended to other disease states and immunological phenotypes. According to a later analysis, most CMV-associated TCR beta chains appeared to be HLA-restricted, and the HLA associations seemed to be driven largely by CMV exposure. The classifier was reported to diagnose cytomegalovirus status with high specificity and sensitivity in both the original and validation cohorts. A later analysis reported that several top co-occurrence clusters appeared linked to parvovirus B19, influenza, CMV and Epstein-Barr virus. In a later genetic analysis, fewer N-insertions in productive TCRs were reported among donors in an Asian-associated ancestry cluster than the 666-donor mean. Roughly uniform sequencing depth across donors was assumed in presence/absence analyses, although this assumption may not hold. While some public TCRs were present in many individuals, most TCR sequences turned up only very rarely across donors. Specific HLA alleles were associated with 15,000 to 20,000 TCR beta sequences at a false discovery rate of 0.05 in a later analysis. Linkage disequilibrium might explain the correlated functional status among segregating V segments, but an unknown experimental factor could not be ruled out.

The protocol used for the library was the immunoSEQ multiplex PCR assay. For the multiplex PCR, a mixture combining 60 forward primers for TCR Vbeta segments and 13 reverse primers for TCR Jbeta segments was used. Amplification of the CDR3 region of rearranged TCR beta genes was performed with a multiplex PCR assay on genomic DNA. The Illumina HiSeq System was used to sequence the amplified TCR beta libraries as 87-base-pair reads. The original pipeline was this. A later analysis counted about 76 million unique TCR beta chains across the 670 or so repertoires, and some 11 million of these chains were shared by at least two donors. To remove PCR and sequencing errors, raw reads were error-corrected and collapsed into unique sequences using a nearest-neighbor algorithm that merged closely related sequences. Alignment of CDR3 sequences to IMGT reference sequences was used to assign V, D and J gene segments. For a sequence to be retained, a match of at least six nucleotides was required to both a V gene segment and a J gene segment. Rearrangements were classified as productive when the CDR3 lacked stop codons and remained in frame with V and J, and all other rearrangements were classified as non-productive. CDR3 was defined by IMGT convention, running from the second conserved V-encoded cysteine to the conserved J-encoded phenylalanine. In an earlier analysis of roughly 610 of the donors, sequences lacking an unambiguous match to a single V gene segment were excluded. An earlier analysis of a few hundred of the donors called V segments functional above 56.7% productive rearrangements and segregating when the between-donor standard deviation exceeded 5%. A statistical classification framework was built for diagnosing cytomegalovirus status from the catalog of TCR beta chain sequences. In a later analysis, TCR nucleotide sequences were compared against IMGT/GENE-DB human TR gene sequences so that V and J genes could be assigned. In a later analysis, CDR3 sequences and most-parsimonious VDJ recombination scenarios were assigned using the TCRdist pipeline. In a later analysis, each TCR beta chain was defined by its CDR3 amino acid sequence together with its V-gene family, and reads lacking a unique V-gene family were excluded. As a way to deal with suspected cross-contamination and a sequencing artifact, a later analysis dropped over 550 nucleotide sequences that were highly shared and had low generation probability. For each public chain, a later analysis derived a clonal expansion index from normalized ranks of inferred template counts within each repertoire. A later analysis computed generation probabilities with a VDJ recombination model fitted to out-of-frame rearrangements, and checked the results against IGoR. Hypergeometric tests were used in a later analysis to score TCR-TCR, TCR-HLA and TCR-CMV co-occurrence, with a repertoire-size bias correction applied to the TCR pairs. To estimate false discovery rates, a later analysis permuted the HLA or CMV assignments 20 times. In a later analysis, co-occurring TCRs were grouped using DBSCAN, with TCRdist sequence similarity added in when clustering inside HLA-allele-positive subsets. Repertoires with fewer than 30,000 or more than 120,000 public chains, plus five repertoires with anomalous nucleotide sharing, were excluded from co-occurrence clustering. Here the immuneACCESS table is served through TCRdb, limited to in-frame sequences with V and J called. Missing clones are a known gap in these copies; in checked studies unresolved V genes cover under half, and the rest lacks a known reason. The V and J calls and the clone size are those of that table, but D and trimming were determined from the DNA. For this sample there are almost 200,000 clones; more than 75% appear just once. The top ten constitute 0.39% of the sample.

CDR1 SGHAT and CDR2 FQNNGV were looked up in the germline V gene. The germline ends are 12 bases apart after V is trimmed by 2 bases and J by 7 bases. The CDR3 sequence holds 15 residues, the cysteine and phenylalanine included. Only the CDR3 portion is preserved as DNA: 45 bases, with reading frame beginning at the first base. In total, just over 650 healthy bone marrow donors made up the cohort. All cohort members were sampled while nominally healthy, although unrecorded immune exposures were likely present. The donor tested CMV seropositive and was one of the 289 seropositive cohort members. A peripheral blood sample was collected from each donor, and TCR beta sequencing was performed on peripheral blood mononuclear cells. The Qiagen DNeasy Blood Extraction Kit was used to extract genomic DNA from the blood cell samples. With respect to this clone: Its cognate antigen has yet to be identified. Per-base qualities were not stored, and no clone one base away is much larger.

The receptor comes from a male donor in good health and CMV-seropositive. The sequence links TRBV11-2 to TRBJ1-6; the D gene is perhaps TRBD1, from 5 matching bases. The sample consisted of PBMCs. The CDR3 sequence is CASSLLSGLNSPLHF. The DNA sequence is TGTGCCAGCAGCTTATTGTCAGGGTTGAATTCACCCCTCCACTTT.